Detailed here is one TCR beta chain. The record originates from a study of T cell changes during pregnancy in multiple sclerosis. The J segment lost 5 bases and the V segment lost 1 base, leaving 5 bases of the junction unmatched. Germline V gives CDR1 SGHTS, CDR2 YDEGEE. CDR3 length: 15 amino acids. The method was immunoSEQ multiplex PCR; TCRdb's version includes in-frame clones alone and lacks a portion of them. Of 55,000 to 65,000 clones detected, 80% to 95% appear once; the ten largest clones hold 0.85%. The sample consisted of peripheral blood, taken in the first trimester of pregnancy. The V and J genes are TRBV5-8 and TRBJ1-1; 10 nucleotides line up with TRBD1. This TCR derives from a female donor with multiple sclerosis, enrolled in a pregnancy study. CDR3 amino acids: CASSLSLGQGTEAFF. CDR3 nucleotide sequence: TGTGCCAGCAGCTTGTCCCTGGGACAGGGGACTGAAGCTTTCTTT.